These 18 T cell receptor beta chains originate from one sample sequenced in a study of cytomegalovirus exposure and HLA in healthy donors. PCR amplification relied on 60 Vbeta primers (plus 13 Jbeta primers). The table came from immunoSEQ multiplex PCR; TCRdb's copy has only in-frame clones and leaves some out. The data show 150,000 to 200,000 clones, around 75% seen once. Sequencing was performed on PBMCs. The receptor set was obtained from a man aged 18-30 years in good health and CMV-seropositive.

V usage is TRBV28 and J usage is TRBJ1-1; perhaps TRBD1 as D (5 bases). This CDR3 contains 11 residues. The germline V gene has CDR1 MDHEN and CDR2 SYDVKM. Deletions cut 4 bases from V and 8 bases from J, with 8 bases between. The CDR3 reads CASSSAGEAFF. As DNA, the CDR3 is TGTGCCAGCAGTTCCGCAGGGGAAGCTTTCTTT.

This chain connects TRBV27 to TRBJ1-4, with D perhaps TRBD1 (6 bases). The germline CDR1 and CDR2 sequences are MNHEY and SMNVEV (reference sequence). There are 13 residues in the CDR3. Trimming stripped 0 bases from V and 7 bases from J, with 6 bases between. CDR3 protein: CASSLSRGEKLFF. The CDR3 nucleotides are TGTGCCAGCAGTTTATCCAGGGGTGAAAAACTGTTTTTT.

The V and J genes are TRBV6-5 and TRBJ1-4, with D perhaps TRBD1 (5 bases). Germline V gene data show CDR1 as MNHEY and CDR2 as SVGAGI. This CDR3 region has 14 residues. Trimming left V 5 bases short and J 7 bases short, with 14 bases between. CDR3 nucleotides: TGTGCCAGCAGTGTTGGGGGGTTTGGTGAAAAACTGTTTTTT. The encoded protein is CASSVGGFGEKLFF.

In its sample, this clone was seen a few times. This chain joins TRBV7-8 and TRBJ2-7, with TRBD1 identical over 7 bases. J was trimmed by 0 bases and V by 5 bases; bases with no gene match: 7. In germline, CDR1 is SGHVS, CDR2 FQNEAQ. This CDR3 region has 15 residues. The CDR3, as DNA: TGTGCCAGCAGCCCCTTGACAGGGCGCTCCTACGAGCAGTACTTC. This translates into CASSPLTGRSYEQYF.

This rearrangement joins TRBV27 to TRBJ2-6; 12 bases align to TRBD1. This CDR3 is built from 19 residues. The V gene end was trimmed by 5 bases and the J gene end by 2 bases; junction bases not matched to a gene: 10. Germline CDR1 and CDR2: MNHEY and SMNVEV (reference sequence). The CDR3 nucleotides are TGTGCCAGCAGTCGAAGGGACAGGGGGCGGGTAACTGGGGCCAACGTCCTGACTTTC. Translated: CASSRRDRGRVTGANVLTF.

The chain uses TRBV4-2 and TRBJ2-7, with D perhaps TRBD2 (6 bases). The V and J ends lost 5 bases and 8 bases respectively, with 13 bases between them. CDR1 LGHNA and CDR2 YNFKEQ come from the germline V gene. The CDR3 has 12 residues. The CDR3 sequence is CASSSGVGQQYF. CDR3 DNA: TGTGCCAGCAGCTCGGGGGTGGGTCAGCAGTACTTC.

The chain combines TRBV6-5 with TRBJ2-3, with D perhaps matching TRBD2 (6 bases). Per the germline V gene, CDR1 is MNHEY and CDR2 is SVGAGI. The CDR3 extends over 15 amino acids. V lost 2 bases and J lost 4, with 13 bases in between. The CDR3 sequence is CASSYRGGMADTQYF. Written as DNA, the CDR3 is TGTGCCAGCAGTTACCGTGGCGGGATGGCAGATACGCAGTATTTT.

There are a few counts of this clone. This chain uses TRBV10-2 with TRBJ2-5; 7 bases are shared with TRBD1. The CDR3 runs to 14 residues. V dropped 0 bases and J dropped 2; count of bases not matched to a gene: 0. Looked up from germline, CDR1 is WSHSY and CDR2 is SAAADI. The CDR3 coding sequence is TGCGCCAGCAGTGAGTCGGGACAGCAAGAGACCCAGTACTTC. Translation: CASSESGQQETQYF.

The chain links TRBV18 to TRBJ2-3; 7 bases are a match to TRBD1. The CDR3 length is 15 residues. Germline CDR1 is KGHSH and CDR2 is LQKENI. V was pared by 6 bases and J by 4 bases, with 10 bases of the junction left unmatched. The CDR3 sequence is CASSWGQTGPDTQYF. The CDR3 region has the DNA TGTGCCAGCTCTTGGGGACAGACGGGACCAGATACGCAGTATTTT.

This clone came up a few times. V gene TRBV5-1 combines with J gene TRBJ2-3, with 10 bases identical to TRBD1. J lost 2 bases, V lost 3 bases, and 3 bases had no gene match. The germline V gene encodes CDR1 SGHRS and CDR2 YFSETQ. There are 15 residues in the CDR3. The CDR3 reads CASSSGTGDTDTQYF. Written as DNA, the CDR3 is TGCGCCAGCAGCTCTGGGACAGGGGACACAGATACGCAGTATTTT. The whole variable domain, remainder taken from reference TRBV5-1 and TRBJ2-3, is KAGVTQTPRYLIKTRGQQVTLSCSPISGHRSVSWYQQTPGQGLQFLFEYFSETQRNKGNFPGRFSGRQFSNSRSEMNVSTLELGDSALYLCASSSGTGDTDTQYFGPGTRLTVL.

The genes are TRBV6-6 and TRBJ2-5; TRBD1 matches at 7 bases. Germline V gene lookup returns CDR1 MNHNY and CDR2 SVGAGI (reference sequence). V lost 6 bases, J lost 8 bases, and 9 bases stayed unmatched. This CDR3 comprises 13 residues. CDR3 sequence: CASSWTGSGTQYF. CDR3 bases: TGTGCCAGCAGCTGGACAGGCTCGGGTACCCAGTACTTC.

This CDR3 reads CASSSRPGNSPLHF. DNA of the CDR3: TGTGCCAGCAGCTCAAGACCAGGCAATTCACCCCTCCACTTT. This chain links TRBV7-6 with TRBJ1-6, with no clear D. The CDR3 runs to 14 residues. V was trimmed by 4 bases and J by 7 bases, leaving 11 bases between them. The germline gives CDR1 SGHVS, CDR2 FNYEAQ.

The chain uses TRBV29-1 and TRBJ2-3; 8 nucleotides match TRBD1. Per the germline V gene, CDR1 is SQVTM and CDR2 is ANQGSEA. Trimming took 5 bases from V and 4 from J; bases not matched to a gene: 20. The CDR3 consists of 18 residues. The CDR3 nucleotides read TGCAGCGTTCGTACGACTGGGGAGCAGGGGGCATTCGCAGATACGCAGTATTTT. Amino acids: CSVRTTGEQGAFADTQYF.

This clone was seen once. The genes are TRBV7-9 and TRBJ1-2, with D hard to call. V was shortened by 4 bases and J by 0 bases, with 18 bases between the two germline ends. Germline CDR1 is SEHNR and CDR2 is FQNEAQ (reference sequence). The CDR3 covers 17 residues. The CDR3 protein is CASSSTQYRDPNYGYTF. For the CDR3, the DNA is TGTGCCAGCAGCTCTACTCAATACAGAGACCCTAACTATGGCTACACCTTC.

The CDR3 region is CASSFEANTGELFF. The CDR3 region has the DNA TGTGCCAGCAGTTTCGAGGCGAACACCGGGGAGCTGTTTTTT. This rearrangement joins TRBV27 to TRBJ2-2, with no clear D. V lost 3 bases to trimming and J lost 0 bases, with 5 bases between them. Germline V gene lookup returns CDR1 MNHEY and CDR2 SMNVEV (reference sequence). The CDR3 length is 14 residues.

As to this clone: A read error may account for a junction end that differs from germline. V and J are TRBV7-8 and TRBJ2-1; 9 bases map to TRBD2. In germline, CDR1 is SGHVS, CDR2 FQNEAQ. CDR3 length equals 16 residues. CDR3 sequence (DNA): TGTGCCAGCAGCATAGCCCCGGGACTAGCTTTTCTTGAGCAGTTCTTC. Amino acids: CASSIAPGLAFLEQFF. Supplemented by reference TRBV7-8 and TRBJ2-1, the full variable domain reads GAGVSQSPRYKVAKRGQDVALRCDPISGHVSLFWYQQALGQGPEFLTYFQNEAQLDKSGLPSDRFFAERPEGSVSTLKIQRTQQEDSAVYLCASSIAPGLAFLEQFFGPGTRLTVL.

The chain has TRBV5-1 and TRBJ2-7; unclear D gene. V was shortened by 0 bases and J by 2 bases, with 12 bases between the two germline ends. This CDR3 is 15 amino acids long. CDR1 and CDR2 from the germline V gene are SGHRS and YFSETQ. As DNA, the CDR3 is TGCGCCAGCAGCTTGGTTCCCGGCGGAACCTACGAGCAGTACTTC. Translated: CASSLVPGGTYEQYF.

The chain uses TRBV27 and TRBJ2-5, with 7 bases identical to TRBD2. This CDR3 is built from 15 residues. Germline V gives CDR1 MNHEY, CDR2 SMNVEV (reference sequence). The trim removed 1 base at V and 4 bases at J, leaving 6 bases unmatched. CDR3 nucleotide sequence: TGTGCCAGCAGTTTATACCCGACTAGCCGAGAGACCCAGTACTTC. It encodes CASSLYPTSRETQYF.